This T cell receptor (beta chain) derives from a study of OX40 agonist ivuxolimab in advanced cancers. Across the study: Patients undergoing dose escalation presented with hepatocellular carcinoma, melanoma, renal cell or head and neck cancer.

Only in-frame clones appear in the TCRdb table, and some are missing; sequencing was by immunoSEQ multiplex PCR. Of some 37,000 clones listed, about four fifths are singletons. V shed 6 bases and J shed 5 bases, with 13 bases lying between them. CDR1 is MNHNY, CDR2 SVGAGI, per germline (reference sequence). CDR3 length equals 13 residues. Autoimmune disease history or systemic immunosuppression excluded patients. This receptor was obtained from an adult with an advanced solid tumor such as melanoma, head and neck, liver or kidney cancer. The chain carries TRBV6-6 and TRBJ2-5, with D perhaps TRBD2 (7 bases). The material was CD4+ or CD8+ T cells sorted from blood, obtained in a trial of the OX40 agonist ivuxolimab. CDR3 sequence: CASRAGGLETQYF. As DNA, the CDR3 is TGTGCCAGCAGAGCCGGGGGGCTCGAGACCCAGTACTTC.